The TCR beta chain under discussion was sequenced for a study of cytomegalovirus exposure and HLA in healthy donors. Findings and caveats of the study: Presence/absence analyses treated sequencing depth as roughly uniform across donors. The study put 150 to 200 TCR beta chains on its list as cytomegalovirus-associated. The number of N-insertions in an Asian-associated ancestry cluster was reportedly below the approximately 700-donor mean in a later analysis.

Germline values: CDR1 LNHDA, CDR2 SQIVND (reference sequence). V dropped 7 bases and J dropped 4 bases, with 16 bases sitting between them. CDR3 size: 14 residues. A remark on this clone: What it binds is unknown.

The donors (healthy individuals) were bone marrow donors. Researchers ran the PCR with 60 Vbeta and 13 Jbeta primers. The protocol was immunoSEQ multiplex PCR, while the TCRdb copy is restricted to in-frame clones and leaves out a portion. Here the sample spans over 150,000 clones, about 83% being singletons. The clonotype comes from a girl between 5 and 17 years old in good health and CMV-seropositive. Sequenced material: PBMCs. The chain employs TRBV19 and TRBJ1-1; possibly TRBD1 for D (5 bases). CDR3 nucleotide sequence: TGTGCCAGTACTTTTGACAGAGTTGCCACTGAAGCTTTCTTT. Amino acids: CASTFDRVATEAFF.